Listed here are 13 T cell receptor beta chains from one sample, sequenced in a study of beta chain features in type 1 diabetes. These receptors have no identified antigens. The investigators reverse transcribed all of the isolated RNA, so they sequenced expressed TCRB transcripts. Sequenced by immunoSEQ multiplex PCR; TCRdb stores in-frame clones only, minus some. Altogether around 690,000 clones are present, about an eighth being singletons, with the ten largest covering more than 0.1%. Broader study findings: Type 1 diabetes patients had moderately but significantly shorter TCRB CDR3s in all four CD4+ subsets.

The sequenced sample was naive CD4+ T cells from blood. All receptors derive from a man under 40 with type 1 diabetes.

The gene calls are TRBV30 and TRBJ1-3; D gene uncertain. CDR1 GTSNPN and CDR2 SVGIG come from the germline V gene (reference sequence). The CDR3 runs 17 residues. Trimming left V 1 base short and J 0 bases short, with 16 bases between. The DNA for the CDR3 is TGTGCCTGGAGTGAAGGTCGGGCAGGAAACTCTGGAAACACCATATATTTT. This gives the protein CAWSEGRAGNSGNTIYF.

The CDR3 region has the DNA TGTGCCAGCAGACCCAACGGGCACCCGAGCTCCTACAATGAGCAGTTCTTC. It codes for CASRPNGHPSSYNEQFF. V gene TRBV27 combines with J gene TRBJ2-1, with D unresolved. V was clipped by 6 bases and J by 0 bases, with 18 bases between them. Germline CDR1 is MNHEY and CDR2 is SMNVEV (reference sequence). The CDR3 consists of 17 residues.

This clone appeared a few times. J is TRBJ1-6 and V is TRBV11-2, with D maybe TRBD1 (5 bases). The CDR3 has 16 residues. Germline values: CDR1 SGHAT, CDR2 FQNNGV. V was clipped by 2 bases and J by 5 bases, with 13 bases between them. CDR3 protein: CASSLQGVRDNSPLHF. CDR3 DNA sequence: TGTGCCAGCAGCTTACAGGGCGTCAGGGATAATTCACCCCTCCACTTT.

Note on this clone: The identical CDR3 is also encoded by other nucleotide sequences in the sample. The chain's CDR3 is CASSLGQGYGYTF. CDR3 nucleotide sequence: TGTGCCAGCAGTTTGGGACAGGGATATGGCTACACCTTC. The gene calls are TRBV7-2 and TRBJ1-2; TRBD1 aligns across 9 bases. V trimming: 6 bases; J trimming: 5 bases; junction bases outside the gene matches: 4. Germline V gives CDR1 SGHTA, CDR2 FQGNSA. The CDR3 is 13 amino acids.

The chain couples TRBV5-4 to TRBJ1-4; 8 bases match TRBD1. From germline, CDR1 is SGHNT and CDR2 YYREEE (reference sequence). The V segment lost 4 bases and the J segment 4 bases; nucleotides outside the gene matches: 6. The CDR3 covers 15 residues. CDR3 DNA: TGTGCCAGCAGCATACCACAGGGGGGTAATGAAAAACTGTTTTTT. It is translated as CASSIPQGGNEKLFF.

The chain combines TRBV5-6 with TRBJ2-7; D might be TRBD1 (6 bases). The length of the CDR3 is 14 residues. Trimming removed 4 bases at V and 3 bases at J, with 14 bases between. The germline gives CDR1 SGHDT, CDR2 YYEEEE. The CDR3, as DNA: TGTGCCAGCAGCCGACAGGCAGAGGTCTACGAGCAGTACTTC. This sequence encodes CASSRQAEVYEQYF. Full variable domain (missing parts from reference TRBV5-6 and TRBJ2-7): DAGVTQSPTHLIKTRGQQVTLRCSPKSGHDTVSWYQQALGQGPQFIFQYYEEEERQRGNFPDRFSGHQFPNYSSELNVNALLLGDSALYLCASSRQAEVYEQYFGPGTRLTVT.

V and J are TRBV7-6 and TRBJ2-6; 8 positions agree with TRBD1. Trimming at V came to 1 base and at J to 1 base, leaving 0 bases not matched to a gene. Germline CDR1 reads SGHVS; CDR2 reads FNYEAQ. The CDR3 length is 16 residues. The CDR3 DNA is TGTGCCAGCAGCTTAGGGACAGGGTCTGGGGCCAACGTCCTGACTTTC. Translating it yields CASSLGTGSGANVLTF.

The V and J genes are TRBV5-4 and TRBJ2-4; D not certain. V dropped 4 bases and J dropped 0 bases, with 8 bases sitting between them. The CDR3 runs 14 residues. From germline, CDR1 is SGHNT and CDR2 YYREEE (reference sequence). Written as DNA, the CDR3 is TGTGCCAGCAGCAAGGACGGAGCCAAAAACATTCAGTACTTC. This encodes CASSKDGAKNIQYF. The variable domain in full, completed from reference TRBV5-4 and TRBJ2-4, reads ETGVTQSPTHLIKTRGQQVTLRCSSQSGHNTVSWYQQALGQGPQFIFQYYREEENGRGNFPPRFSGLQFPNYSSELNVNALELDDSALYLCASSKDGAKNIQYFGAGTRLSVL.

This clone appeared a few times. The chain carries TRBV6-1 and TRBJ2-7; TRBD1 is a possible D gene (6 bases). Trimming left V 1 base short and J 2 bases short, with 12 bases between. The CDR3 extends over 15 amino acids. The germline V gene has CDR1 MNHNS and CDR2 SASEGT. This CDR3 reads CASSEGTGSAYEQYF. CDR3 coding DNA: TGTGCCAGCAGTGAAGGCACAGGGTCAGCCTACGAGCAGTACTTC.

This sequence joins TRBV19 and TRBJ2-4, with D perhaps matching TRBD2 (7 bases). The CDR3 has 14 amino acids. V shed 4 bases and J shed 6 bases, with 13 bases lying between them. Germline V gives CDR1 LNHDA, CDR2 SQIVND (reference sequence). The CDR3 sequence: CASSRGGTLNIQYF. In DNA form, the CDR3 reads TGTGCCAGTAGTAGGGGGGGCACGTTAAACATTCAGTACTTC. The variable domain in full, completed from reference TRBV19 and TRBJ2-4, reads DGGITQSPKYLFRKEGQNVTLSCEQNLNHDAMYWYRQDPGQGLRLIYYSQIVNDFQKGDIAEGYSVSREKKESFPLTVTSAQKNPTAFYLCASSRGGTLNIQYFGAGTRLSVL.

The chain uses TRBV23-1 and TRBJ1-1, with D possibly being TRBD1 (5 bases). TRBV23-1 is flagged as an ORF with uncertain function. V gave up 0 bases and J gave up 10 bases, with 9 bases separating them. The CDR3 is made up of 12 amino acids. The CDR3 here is CASSQSPGGAFF. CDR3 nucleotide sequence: TGCGCCAGCAGTCAATCCCCGGGGGGAGCTTTCTTT.

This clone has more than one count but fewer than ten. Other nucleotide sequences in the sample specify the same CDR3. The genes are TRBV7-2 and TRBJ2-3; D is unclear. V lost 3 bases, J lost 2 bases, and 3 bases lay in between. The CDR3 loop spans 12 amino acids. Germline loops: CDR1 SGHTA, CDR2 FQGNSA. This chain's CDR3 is CASSFSTDTQYF. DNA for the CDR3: TGTGCCAGCAGCTTCTCCACAGATACGCAGTATTTT. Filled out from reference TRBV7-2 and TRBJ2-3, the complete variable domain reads GAGVSQSPSNKVTEKGKDVELRCDPISGHTALYWYRQSLGQGLEFLIYFQGNSAPDKSGLPSDRFSAERTGGSVSTLTIQRTQQEDSAVYLCASSFSTDTQYFGPGTRLTVL.

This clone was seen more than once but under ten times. For the CDR3, the DNA is TGCAGTGCTTCAGAGCAAGAGACCCAGTACTTC. Its translation is CSASEQETQYF. The V call is TRBV20-1, the J call TRBJ2-5; D remains ambiguous. There are 11 residues in the CDR3. V lost 5 bases and J 2 bases, leaving 6 bases between the germline ends. The germline V gene has CDR1 DFQATT and CDR2 SNEGSKA (reference sequence).